This T cell receptor beta chain comes out of a study of shared clonotypes between healthy human individuals. Study summary: The study enrolled a couple of women and a few men aged 18 to 49.

Selected positively for CCR7 and CD45RO-negative, naive CD8 cells excluded terminally differentiated effector memory CD45RA+ cells. Within Nashville, Tennessee resided all donors, each a Caucasian adult. Some clones are missing from TCRdb's copy, which holds only in-frame ones; the method was immunoSEQ multiplex PCR. The sample records roughly 590,000 clones, 95% being singletons. The sequence came from a woman younger than 45 in good health. The sample was naive CD8+ T cells sorted from blood.

CDR3 sequence (DNA): TGTGCCAGCAGTCTCGGACAGGGGGCAGAAACTGAAGCTTTCTTT. Protein sequence: CASSLGQGAETEAFF. The V call is TRBV27, the J call TRBJ1-1; 11 bases agree with TRBD1. With 5 bases clipped from V and 5 bases from J, the junction kept 7 bases outside the gene matches. This CDR3 comprises 15 residues. Germline loops: CDR1 MNHEY, CDR2 SMNVEV (reference sequence).